Detailed here is one TCR beta chain. Its antigen is not identified. The investigators reverse transcribed all of the isolated RNA, so they sequenced expressed TCRB transcripts. Sequencing was performed with immunoSEQ multiplex PCR; in TCRdb, only in-frame clones are kept and a portion is missing. This sample has 300,000 to 450,000 clones, with 9.6% found just once. Trimming removed 7 bases at V and 7 bases at J, with 17 bases between. This CDR3 has 14 residues. Per the germline V gene, CDR1 is MDHEN and CDR2 is SYDVKM. This sample is drawn from a study of beta chain features in type 1 diabetes. Overall study context: Across the samples, approximately 98,000,000 sorted cells were examined in total. Whole-study results and caveats: Among all four CD4+ subsets, Type 1 diabetes patients had TCRB CDR3s that were moderately but significantly shorter.

The clonotype comes from a man aged 25-45 years with type 1 diabetes. The sequenced material came from central memory CD4+ T cells from blood. The gene calls are TRBV28 and TRBJ1-5; the D gene is possibly TRBD1 (5 bases). CDR3 in amino acids: CASTPGGMEQPQHF. Here the CDR3 DNA reads TGTGCCAGCACCCCCGGGGGAATGGAGCAGCCCCAGCATTTT.